Below, 20 T cell receptor beta chains from the same sample are listed, as sequenced in a study of OX40 agonist ivuxolimab in advanced cancers. Method: immunoSEQ multiplex PCR; TCRdb's copy keeps in-frame clones and lacks some. The sample contains about 58,000 clones, 70% to 80% of which appear only once. The sequencing used CD4+ or CD8+ T cells sorted from blood, collected in a trial of the OX40 agonist ivuxolimab. Source of these receptors: an adult with an advanced solid tumor such as melanoma, head and neck, liver or kidney cancer.

V gene TRBV6-6 combines with J gene TRBJ1-6; 9 nucleotides agree with TRBD1. The CDR3 spans 13 residues. J gave up 10 bases and V 6 bases, and 4 bases lay outside the gene matches. Germline CDR1 and CDR2: MNHNY and SVGAGI (reference sequence). The chain's CDR3 is CASSRDRDSPLHF. The CDR3 DNA reads TGTGCCAGCAGCCGGGACAGGGACTCACCCCTCCACTTT.

J is TRBJ1-5 and V is TRBV2, with D uncertain. V dropped 0 bases and J dropped 7 bases, with 10 bases sitting between them. CDR1 and CDR2 from the germline V gene are SNHLY and FYNNEI. The CDR3 length is 14 residues. CDR3 amino acids: CASSEAGGYQPQHF. As DNA, the CDR3 is TGTGCCAGCAGTGAAGCAGGAGGATACCAGCCCCAGCATTTT.

The chain uses TRBV19 and TRBJ2-7; TRBD1 agrees at 10 bases. The CDR3 totals 15 residues. The ends lost 6 bases at V and 3 bases at J; junction bases unmatched: 8. Germline V CDR1 and CDR2: LNHDA, SQIVND (reference sequence). The CDR3 nucleotides are TGTGCCAGTAGCTGGGGGACAGGGGAAAACTACGAGCAGTACTTC. Protein: CASSWGTGENYEQYF.

The chain joins TRBV4-2 to TRBJ1-4, with TRBD1 matching 7 bases. This CDR3 is 15 amino acids long. The V and J ends lost 5 bases and 6 bases, in that order; junction bases with no gene match: 9. In germline, CDR1 is LGHNA, CDR2 YNFKEQ. This CDR3 reads CASSTNRGLDEKLFF. CDR3 nucleotides: TGTGCCAGCAGCACGAACAGGGGTCTTGATGAAAAACTGTTTTTT.

The chain has TRBV21-1 and TRBJ2-7; TRBD2, as called in the table, went unchecked against the DNA. TRBV21-1 constitutes a pseudogene. This CDR3 is 14 amino acids long. The CDR3 reads CASSKERSSYEQYF. The CDR3, as DNA: TGTGCCAGCAGCAAAGAGCGGAGCTCCTACGAGCAGTACTTC.

V usage is TRBV7-9 and J usage is TRBJ1-1; no definite D call. Trimming stripped 2 bases from V and 7 bases from J, with 8 bases between. Looked up from germline, CDR1 is SEHNR and CDR2 is FQNEAQ (reference sequence). The CDR3 runs 12 residues. The CDR3 here is CASSLYQNEAFF. CDR3 DNA: TGTGCCAGCAGCTTATACCAGAATGAAGCTTTCTTT.

The genes are TRBV20-1 and TRBJ2-1; no clear D. V shed 8 bases and J shed 7 bases, with 9 bases lying between them. CDR3 size: 10 residues. Germline V gene lookup returns CDR1 DFQATT and CDR2 SNEGSKA (reference sequence). CDR3 amino acids: CSNYGNEQFF. The CDR3, as DNA: TGCAGTAATTACGGAAATGAGCAGTTCTTC.

This sequence joins TRBV6-6 and TRBJ1-1; D uncertain. The CDR3 consists of 12 residues. Deletions cut 6 bases from V and 3 bases from J, with 8 bases between. Per germline, CDR1 MNHNY and CDR2 SVGAGI (reference sequence). The CDR3 protein is CASREGDTEAFF. Here the CDR3 DNA reads TGTGCCAGCAGGGAGGGTGACACTGAAGCTTTCTTT.

This chain uses TRBV5-6 with TRBJ1-5; 8 bases are a match to TRBD1. The CDR3 length is 14 residues. The germline V gene has CDR1 SGHDT and CDR2 YYEEEE. V gave up 4 bases and J gave up 7 bases; unmatched junction bases: 7. CDR3 in DNA: TGTGCCAGCAGCCGGACAGGGATAGGGCAGCCCCAGCATTTT. Protein: CASSRTGIGQPQHF.

V and J are TRBV19 and TRBJ2-7; 8 bases fit TRBD1. This CDR3 region has 15 residues. J lost 5 bases, V lost 8 bases, and 14 bases had no gene match. CDR1 and CDR2 (germline): LNHDA, SQIVND (reference sequence). The CDR3 sequence: CASGDGQGSVNEQYF. The CDR3 DNA reads TGTGCCAGTGGTGACGGACAGGGAAGTGTTAACGAGCAGTACTTC.

This chain uses TRBV9 with TRBJ1-6; perhaps TRBD1 as D (5 bases). Trimming pared 1 base from V and 8 bases from J, leaving 13 bases between. CDR1 and CDR2 (germline): SGDLS, YYNGEE. The CDR3 is made up of 15 amino acids. The CDR3 DNA is TGTGCCAGCAGCGTATATTTGGGGGGGGATTCACCCCTCCACTTT. Its translation: CASSVYLGGDSPLHF.

V gene TRBV18 combines with J gene TRBJ2-7, with D possibly matching TRBD1 (6 bases). The CDR3 runs to 14 residues. Deletions cut 8 bases from V and 0 bases from J, with 14 bases between. CDR1 and CDR2 (germline): KGHSH, LQKENI. This CDR3 reads CASQPTGSSYEQYF. In DNA form, the CDR3 reads TGTGCCAGCCAGCCTACAGGGAGCTCCTACGAGCAGTACTTC.

The J gene is TRBJ2-1, the V gene TRBV12-5; 13 nucleotides line up with TRBD2. The CDR3 has 17 residues. Germline V gives CDR1 LGHNT, CDR2 FRNRAP. J gave up 1 base and V 0 bases, and 0 bases lay outside the gene matches. CDR3 bases: TGTGCTAGTGGTTTGGTACTAGCGGGAGGGTCCTACAATGAGCAGTTCTTC. Translated, it gives CASGLVLAGGSYNEQFF.

This chain links TRBV18 with TRBJ2-1, with TRBD1 as a possible D gene (6 bases). Trimming shortened V by 1 base and J by 3 bases, and 13 bases separated the two germline ends. CDR1 is KGHSH, CDR2 LQKENI, per germline. CDR3 length equals 16 residues. CDR3 residues: CASSPLDSSDYNEQFF. CDR3 nucleotide sequence: TGTGCCAGCTCACCACTGGACAGTTCCGACTACAATGAGCAGTTCTTC. Based on the CDR3 plus reference TRBV18 and TRBJ2-1, the full variable domain is NAGVMQNPRHLVRRRGQEARLRCSPMKGHSHVYWYRQLPEEGLKFMVYLQKENIIDESGMPKERFSAEFPKEGPSILRIQQVVRGDSAAYFCASSPLDSSDYNEQFFGPGTRLTVL.

The chain has TRBV5-4 and TRBJ1-1; no reliable D call. The CDR3 has 17 amino acids. The V gene lost 2 bases and the J gene lost 0 bases, with 17 bases spanning the gap. Germline lookup yields CDR1 SGHNT and CDR2 YYREEE (reference sequence). CDR3 in amino acids: CASSFKAETFMNTEAFF. The CDR3 nucleotides are TGTGCCAGCAGCTTTAAGGCAGAGACCTTTATGAACACTGAAGCTTTCTTT.

The rearrangement joins TRBV11-3 to TRBJ2-1; D is possibly TRBD2 (7 bases). The germline V gene encodes CDR1 SGHNT and CDR2 YENEEA. This CDR3 region has 16 residues. Between the trimmed V and J ends, which lost 1 base and 8 bases, there was a span of 18 bases. The CDR3 DNA reads as TGTGCCAGCAGCTTAGGGGTAGGGGAGGGGGTAGATGAGCAGTTCTTC. Translation: CASSLGVGEGVDEQFF. Supplemented by reference TRBV11-3 and TRBJ2-1, the full variable domain reads EAGVVQSPRYKIIEKKQPVAFWCNPISGHNTLYWYLQNLGQGPELLIRYENEEAVDDSQLPKDRFSAERLKGVDSTLKIQPAELGDSAVYLCASSLGVGEGVDEQFFGPGTRLTVL.

The chain joins TRBV5-4 to TRBJ2-4, with TRBD1 identical over 8 bases. Germline trimming cut 0 bases from V and 8 bases from J; bases unmatched to any gene: 4. Germline-derived CDR1 and CDR2 are SGHNT and YYREEE (reference sequence). The CDR3 length is 14 residues. The CDR3 loop reads CASSLAGTGYIQYF. The CDR3 region has the DNA TGTGCCAGCAGCTTGGCCGGGACAGGTTACATTCAGTACTTC. Supplemented by reference TRBV5-4 and TRBJ2-4, the full variable domain reads ETGVTQSPTHLIKTRGQQVTLRCSSQSGHNTVSWYQQALGQGPQFIFQYYREEENGRGNFPPRFSGLQFPNYSSELNVNALELDDSALYLCASSLAGTGYIQYFGAGTRLSVL.

The DNA of the CDR3 is TGTGCCAGCAGTACCTACTGGGGCCAGGGGGATGGCTACACCTTC. This translates into CASSTYWGQGDGYTF. The chain carries TRBV28 and TRBJ1-2; 7 bases agree with TRBD1. This CDR3 has 15 residues. Per germline, CDR1 MDHEN and CDR2 SYDVKM. Trimming removed 5 bases from V and 6 bases from J; junction bases left unmatched: 12.

The chain joins TRBV7-8 to TRBJ2-2, with 8 bases aligning to TRBD2. V dropped 5 bases and J dropped 3; count of bases not matched to a gene: 8. CDR3 length: 16 amino acids. Germline-derived CDR1 and CDR2 are SGHVS and FQNEAQ. The CDR3 coding sequence is TGTGCCAGCAGCCCCCTACCGGGGGGGGACACCGGGGAGCTGTTTTTT. The encoded protein is CASSPLPGGDTGELFF. The complete variable domain, with remaining parts taken from reference TRBV7-8 and TRBJ2-2, reads GAGVSQSPRYKVAKRGQDVALRCDPISGHVSLFWYQQALGQGPEFLTYFQNEAQLDKSGLPSDRFFAERPEGSVSTLKIQRTQQEDSAVYLCASSPLPGGDTGELFFGEGSRLTVL.

The chain couples TRBV6-1 to TRBJ1-2; D remains ambiguous. V was pared by 2 bases and J by 0 bases, with 10 bases between. The V gene's germline CDR1 is MNHNS and CDR2 SASEGT. This CDR3 contains 15 residues. As DNA, the CDR3 is TGTGCCAGCAGTGAATTGGGCAGAACTAACTATGGCTACACCTTC. It is translated as CASSELGRTNYGYTF.